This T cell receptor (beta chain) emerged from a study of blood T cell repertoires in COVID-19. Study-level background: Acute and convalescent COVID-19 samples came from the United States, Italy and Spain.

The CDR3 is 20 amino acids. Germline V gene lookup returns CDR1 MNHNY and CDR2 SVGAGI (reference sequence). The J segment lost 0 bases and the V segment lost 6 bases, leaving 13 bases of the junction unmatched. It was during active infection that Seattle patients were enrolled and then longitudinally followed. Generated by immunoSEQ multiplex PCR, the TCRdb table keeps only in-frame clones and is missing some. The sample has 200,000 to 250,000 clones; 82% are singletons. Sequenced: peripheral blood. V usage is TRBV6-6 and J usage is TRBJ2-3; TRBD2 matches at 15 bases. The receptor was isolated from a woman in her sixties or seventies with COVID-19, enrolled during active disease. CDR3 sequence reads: CASSWTSGRAGGFSTDTQYF. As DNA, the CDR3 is TGTGCCAGCAGCTGGACTAGCGGGAGGGCCGGGGGTTTTAGCACAGATACGCAGTATTTT.